This T cell receptor beta chain was found in a study of technical replicates of blood from several donors listed by TCRdb under 2017. The protocol used for the library was the immunoSEQ multiplex PCR assay. The source is immuneACCESS, and TCRdb retained only in-frame sequences with V and J called. Part of the clones is not carried over; for the studies checked, unresolved V genes explain less than half of this, and the remainder is unexplained. Counted in this sample were tens of thousands of clones; approximately 94% of them appeared once. Clones ranked in the top ten supply roughly 0.23% of the sample. Inclusive of the bounding cysteine and phenylalanine, the CDR3 is 16 residues long. Only the CDR3 DNA stays, 48 bases, in frame from base 1. CDR1 and CDR2 are read off the germline V gene as SGHRS and YFSETQ. The junction shows trimming of 4 bases on V and 4 bases on J, and the gene matches do not reach 10 bases of it.

In the case of this clone: The clone's antigen remains unknown. No base quality values were provided; no much bigger clone lies one nucleotide off.

The origin of this receptor is a human donor in good health. Sample: T cells isolated from PBMCs. The rearranged chain carries TRBV5-1 and TRBJ2-3; 9 bases in the junction line up with TRBD2. The base sequence is TGCGCCAGCAGCCCTCTAGCGGGAATCGGGCCAGATACGCAGTATTTT. Translated, this is CASSPLAGIGPDTQYF.